This T cell receptor beta chain originates from a study of human T cells and chemical hapten exposure. Study-level background: Alopecia areata, totalis or universalis affected patients, mainly female.

This CDR3 has 19 amino acids. V was clipped by 3 bases and J by 0 bases; unmatched bases: 17. Time point given: patch test 3, about 24 weeks after DPC sensitization. Treatment described: therapeutic diphenylcyclopropenone sensitization with weekly scalp DPC. TCRdb used MiXCR to reprocess the RACE reads, holding one entry per CDR3 protein. The sample holds about 82,000 distinct CDR3 sequences; 10% to 14% are singletons and the top ten take about 4%. This clonotype has a single count. Antigen specificity is unknown. A much larger clone lies a single base off, so this may be a read error. Study-level points and caveats: Once DPC sensitization occurred, TCRs above 1 in 1000 frequency showed no change. Having alopecia, the donors may differ immunologically from healthy people.

The specimen was whole blood, collected in connection with sensitization to the hapten diphenylcyclopropenone (DPC). The TCR sequence derives from a woman aged 45-65 years with alopecia areata. Some clones in this sample may be carry-over from other donors' samples. The chain is built from TRBV12-3 or TRBV12-4 and TRBJ2-7, with 7 bases that match TRBD2. In DNA form, the CDR3 reads TGTGCCAGCAGTTTTGCGATGGGACTAACGGGAAGGGGCTCCTACGAGCAGTACTTC. The encoded protein is CASSFAMGLTGRGSYEQYF.